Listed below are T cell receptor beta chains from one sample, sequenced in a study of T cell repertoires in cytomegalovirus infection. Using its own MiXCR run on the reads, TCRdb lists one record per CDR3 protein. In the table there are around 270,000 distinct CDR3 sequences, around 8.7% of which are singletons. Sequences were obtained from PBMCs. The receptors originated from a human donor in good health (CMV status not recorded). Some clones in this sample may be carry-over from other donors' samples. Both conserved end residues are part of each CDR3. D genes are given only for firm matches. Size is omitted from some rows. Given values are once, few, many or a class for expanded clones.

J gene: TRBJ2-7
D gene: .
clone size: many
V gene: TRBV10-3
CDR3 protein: CAIGPNPGEGEQYF
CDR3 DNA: TGTGCCATCGGCCCAAATCCAGGGGAAGGCGAGCAGTACTTC

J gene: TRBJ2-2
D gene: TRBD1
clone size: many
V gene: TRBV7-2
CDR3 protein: CASSLVQGDTGELFF
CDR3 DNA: TGTGCCAGCAGCTTGGTACAGGGGGACACCGGGGAGCTGTTTTTT

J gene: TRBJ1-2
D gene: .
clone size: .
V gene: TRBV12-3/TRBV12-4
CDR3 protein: CASYTWVGRKADGYTF
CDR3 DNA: TGTGCCAGCTACACCTGGGTTGGGAGAAAGGCGGATGGCTACACCTTC

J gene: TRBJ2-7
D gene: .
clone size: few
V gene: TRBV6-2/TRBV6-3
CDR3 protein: CASSYSLFGAYEQYF
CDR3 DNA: TGTGCCAGCAGTTACTCGCTGTTCGGGGCCTACGAGCAGTACTTC

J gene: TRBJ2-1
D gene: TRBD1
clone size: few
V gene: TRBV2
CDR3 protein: CASSEIQGAHGEQFF
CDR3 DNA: TGTGCCAGCAGTGAGATCCAGGGGGCCCATGGGGAGCAGTTCTTC

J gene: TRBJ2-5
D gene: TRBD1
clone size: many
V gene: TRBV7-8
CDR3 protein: CASSLGPGGYEETQYF
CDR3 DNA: TGTGCCAGCAGCTTAGGGCCAGGGGGCTATGAAGAGACCCAGTACTTC

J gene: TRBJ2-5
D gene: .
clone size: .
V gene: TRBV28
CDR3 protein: CASSIYPLGGAGETQYF
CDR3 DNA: TGTGCCAGCAGTATTTACCCCCTGGGGGGGGCGGGTGAGACCCAGTACTTC

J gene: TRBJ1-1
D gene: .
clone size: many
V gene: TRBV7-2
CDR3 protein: CASSLRPSVNTEAFF
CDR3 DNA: TGTGCCAGCAGCTTAAGACCTTCGGTGAACACTGAAGCTTTCTTT

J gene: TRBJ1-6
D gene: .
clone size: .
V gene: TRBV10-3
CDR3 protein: CAISVGNSPLHF
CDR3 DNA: TGTGCCATCAGTGTGGGTAATTCACCCCTCCACTTT

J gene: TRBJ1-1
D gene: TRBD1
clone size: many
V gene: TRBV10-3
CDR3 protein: CAISSAGGRPITEAFF
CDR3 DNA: TGTGCCATCAGCTCCGCAGGGGGCCGTCCGATCACTGAAGCTTTCTTT

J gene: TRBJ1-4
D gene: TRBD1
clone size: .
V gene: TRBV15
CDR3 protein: CATSSDLGQGNEKLFF
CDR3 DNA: TGTGCCACCAGCAGTGATCTGGGACAGGGGAATGAAAAACTGTTTTTT

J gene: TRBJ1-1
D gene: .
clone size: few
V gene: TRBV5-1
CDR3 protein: CASSLNGANTEAFF
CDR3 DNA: TGCGCCAGCAGCCTCAACGGGGCGAACACTGAAGCTTTCTTT

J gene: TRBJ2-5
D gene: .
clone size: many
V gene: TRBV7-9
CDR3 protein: CASSLSRTLYQETQYF
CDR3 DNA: TGTGCCAGCAGCTTATCCAGGACACTGTACCAAGAGACCCAGTACTTC

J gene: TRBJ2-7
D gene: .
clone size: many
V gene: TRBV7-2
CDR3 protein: CASSSSPYEQYF
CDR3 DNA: TGTGCCAGCAGTTCGTCCCCCTACGAGCAGTACTTC

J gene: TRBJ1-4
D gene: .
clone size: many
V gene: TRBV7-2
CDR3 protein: CASSMTHRTEKLFF
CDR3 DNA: TGTGCCAGCAGCATGACACACCGCACGGAAAAACTGTTTTTT

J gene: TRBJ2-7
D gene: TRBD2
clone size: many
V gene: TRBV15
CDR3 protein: CATSTDGLAYEQYF
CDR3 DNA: TGTGCCACCAGCACCGACGGACTAGCCTACGAGCAGTACTTC

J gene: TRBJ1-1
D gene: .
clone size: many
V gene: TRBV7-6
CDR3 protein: CASSMHRGNTEAFF
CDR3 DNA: TGTGCCAGCAGCATGCACAGAGGGAACACTGAAGCTTTCTTT

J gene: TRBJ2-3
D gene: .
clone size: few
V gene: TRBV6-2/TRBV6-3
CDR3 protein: CASRPPGQGRTQYF
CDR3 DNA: TGTGCCAGCAGGCCCCCGGGGCAGGGGAGAACGCAGTATTTT

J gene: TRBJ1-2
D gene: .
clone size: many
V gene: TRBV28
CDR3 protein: CASSTRAGNYGYTF
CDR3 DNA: TGTGCCAGCAGTACCCGGGCAGGGAACTATGGCTACACCTTC

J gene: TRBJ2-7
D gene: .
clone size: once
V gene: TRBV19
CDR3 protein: CASSPREGAFSDTAYEQYF
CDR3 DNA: TGTGCCAGTAGCCCCCGAGAAGGGGCCTTCTCCGACACCGCCTACGAGCAGTACTTC

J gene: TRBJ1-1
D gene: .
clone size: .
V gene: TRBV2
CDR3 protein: CASSEGSTEAFF
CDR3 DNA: TGTGCCAGCAGTGAAGGCAGCACTGAAGCTTTCTTT

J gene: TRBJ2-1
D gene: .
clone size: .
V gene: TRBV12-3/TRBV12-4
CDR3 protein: CASKIFLNEQFF
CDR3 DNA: TGTGCCAGCAAGATCTTCCTCAATGAGCAGTTCTTC

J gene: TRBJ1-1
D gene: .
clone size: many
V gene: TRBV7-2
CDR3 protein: CASSLGGQVGTEAFF
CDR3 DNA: TGTGCCAGCAGCTTAGGGGGTCAGGTAGGCACTGAAGCTTTCTTT

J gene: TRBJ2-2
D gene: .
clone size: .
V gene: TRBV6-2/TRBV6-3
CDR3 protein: CASRLGATGELFF
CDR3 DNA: TGTGCCAGCAGACTCGGGGCCACCGGGGAGCTGTTTTTT

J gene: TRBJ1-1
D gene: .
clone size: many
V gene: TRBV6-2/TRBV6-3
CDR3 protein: CASSYGKDARAFF
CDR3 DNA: TGTGCCAGCAGTTACGGGAAGGACGCTCGAGCTTTCTTT

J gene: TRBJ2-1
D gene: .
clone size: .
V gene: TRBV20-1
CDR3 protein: CSASVNDEQFF
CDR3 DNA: TGCAGTGCTTCCGTCAACGATGAGCAGTTCTTC

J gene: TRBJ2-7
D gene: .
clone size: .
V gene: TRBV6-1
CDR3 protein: CASSEQEYRNEQYF
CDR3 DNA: TGTGCCAGCAGTGAACAAGAGTACAGGAACGAGCAGTACTTC

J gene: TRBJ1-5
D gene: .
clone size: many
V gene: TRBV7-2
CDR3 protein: CASSSPGVGQPQHF
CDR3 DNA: TGTGCCAGCAGCTCGCCAGGGGTTGGTCAGCCCCAGCATTTT

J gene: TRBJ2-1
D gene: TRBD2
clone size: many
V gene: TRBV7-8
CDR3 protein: CASSLRLAGDNEQFF
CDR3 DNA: TGTGCCAGCAGCTTAAGACTAGCGGGGGACAATGAGCAGTTCTTC

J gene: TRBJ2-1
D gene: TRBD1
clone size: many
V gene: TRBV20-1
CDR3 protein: CSARDREHYNEQFF
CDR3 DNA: TGCAGTGCTAGGGACAGGGAACACTACAATGAGCAGTTCTTC

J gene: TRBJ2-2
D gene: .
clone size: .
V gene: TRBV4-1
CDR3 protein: CASSQANRLTGELFF
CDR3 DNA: TGCGCCAGCAGCCAAGCGAATAGATTGACCGGGGAGCTGTTTTTT

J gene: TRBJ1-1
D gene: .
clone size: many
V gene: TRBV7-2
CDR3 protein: CASSTGLNTEAFF
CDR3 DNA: TGTGCCAGCAGTACCGGATTGAACACTGAAGCTTTCTTT

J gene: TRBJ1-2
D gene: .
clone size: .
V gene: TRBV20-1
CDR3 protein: CSASPGGAYGYTF
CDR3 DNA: TGCAGTGCTTCCCCCGGTGGGGCCTATGGCTACACCTTC

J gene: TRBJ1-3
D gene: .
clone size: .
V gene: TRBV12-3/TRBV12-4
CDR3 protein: CASSLTGTGNTIYF
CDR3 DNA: TGTGCCAGCAGTCTAACAGGGACTGGAAACACCATATATTTT

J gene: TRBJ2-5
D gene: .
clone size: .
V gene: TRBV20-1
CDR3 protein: CSASGDSQETQYF
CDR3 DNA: TGCAGTGCTAGTGGGGACTCCCAAGAGACCCAGTACTTC

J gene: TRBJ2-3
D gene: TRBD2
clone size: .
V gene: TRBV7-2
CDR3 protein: CASAKLGGNTDTQYF
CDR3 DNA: TGTGCCAGCGCAAAGCTCGGGGGGAACACAGATACGCAGTATTTT

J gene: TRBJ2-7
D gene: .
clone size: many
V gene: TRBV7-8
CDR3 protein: CASSLIAGRTYEQYF
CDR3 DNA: TGTGCCAGCAGCTTAATCGCAGGGCGGACCTACGAGCAGTACTTC

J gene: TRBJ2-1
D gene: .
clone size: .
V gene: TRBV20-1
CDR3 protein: CSARDPIVHEQFF
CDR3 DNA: TGCAGTGCTAGAGATCCCATAGTTCATGAGCAGTTCTTC

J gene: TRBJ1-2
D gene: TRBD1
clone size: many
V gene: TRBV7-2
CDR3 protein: CASRRPQGGGYTF
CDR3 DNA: TGTGCCAGCAGACGTCCGCAGGGGGGTGGCTACACCTTC

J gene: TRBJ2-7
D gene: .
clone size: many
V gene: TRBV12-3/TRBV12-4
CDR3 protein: CASQGTFASEQYF
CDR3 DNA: TGTGCCAGCCAAGGGACTTTCGCCTCCGAGCAGTACTTC

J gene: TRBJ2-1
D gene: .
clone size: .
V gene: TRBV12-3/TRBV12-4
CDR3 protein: CASNPSPHREGRWEQFF
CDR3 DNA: TGTGCCAGCAACCCCTCCCCGCACAGGGAGGGGCGGTGGGAGCAGTTCTTC

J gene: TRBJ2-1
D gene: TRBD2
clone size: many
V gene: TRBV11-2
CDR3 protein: CASSLESVLAGYNEQFF
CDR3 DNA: TGTGCCAGCAGCTTAGAATCTGTCCTAGCGGGCTACAATGAGCAGTTCTTC

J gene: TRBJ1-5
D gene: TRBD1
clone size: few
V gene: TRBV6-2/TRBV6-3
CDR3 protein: CASSRQGAINQPQHF
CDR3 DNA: TGTGCCAGCAGCCGACAGGGGGCAATCAATCAGCCCCAGCATTTT

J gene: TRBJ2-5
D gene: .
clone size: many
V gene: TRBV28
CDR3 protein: CASSLSGGPQETQYF
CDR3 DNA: TGTGCCAGCAGTTTATCGGGGGGCCCTCAAGAGACCCAGTACTTC

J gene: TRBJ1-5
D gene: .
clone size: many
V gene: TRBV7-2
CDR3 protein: CASSRDSSNQPQHF
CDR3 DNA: TGTGCCAGCAGCCGGGACTCCAGCAATCAGCCCCAGCATTTT

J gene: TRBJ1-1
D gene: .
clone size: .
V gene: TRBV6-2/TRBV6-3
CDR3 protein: CASSPLGQSNTEAFF
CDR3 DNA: TGTGCCAGCAGTCCGCTAGGACAATCGAACACTGAAGCTTTCTTT

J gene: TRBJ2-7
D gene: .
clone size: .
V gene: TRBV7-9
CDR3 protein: CASSFGDSLRVQYF
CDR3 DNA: TGTGCCAGCAGCTTTGGAGACTCCCTTCGAGTGCAGTACTTC

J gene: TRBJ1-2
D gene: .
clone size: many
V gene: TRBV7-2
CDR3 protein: CASSLIWGAGGYTF
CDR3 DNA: TGTGCCAGCAGCTTAATCTGGGGGGCGGGCGGCTACACCTTC

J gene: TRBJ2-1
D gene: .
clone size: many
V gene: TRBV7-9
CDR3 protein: CASSPGWNEQFF
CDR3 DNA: TGTGCCAGCAGCCCGGGGTGGAATGAGCAGTTCTTC

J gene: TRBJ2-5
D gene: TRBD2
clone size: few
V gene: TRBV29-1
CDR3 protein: CSVTGLASETQYF
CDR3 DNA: TGCAGCGTTACGGGACTAGCAAGCGAGACCCAGTACTTC

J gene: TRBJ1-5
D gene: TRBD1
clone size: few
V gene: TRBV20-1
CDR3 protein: CSAPVGTGYNQPQHF
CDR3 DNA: TGCAGTGCCCCCGTGGGGACAGGGTACAATCAGCCCCAGCATTTT

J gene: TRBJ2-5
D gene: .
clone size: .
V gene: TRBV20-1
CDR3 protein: CSALNTRYQETQYF
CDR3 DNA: TGCAGTGCTCTAAATACTCGTTACCAAGAGACCCAGTACTTC

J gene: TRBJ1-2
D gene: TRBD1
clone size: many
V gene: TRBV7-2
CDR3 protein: CASSLSRDRGGYTF
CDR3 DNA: TGTGCCAGCAGCTTATCCCGGGACAGGGGTGGCTACACCTTC